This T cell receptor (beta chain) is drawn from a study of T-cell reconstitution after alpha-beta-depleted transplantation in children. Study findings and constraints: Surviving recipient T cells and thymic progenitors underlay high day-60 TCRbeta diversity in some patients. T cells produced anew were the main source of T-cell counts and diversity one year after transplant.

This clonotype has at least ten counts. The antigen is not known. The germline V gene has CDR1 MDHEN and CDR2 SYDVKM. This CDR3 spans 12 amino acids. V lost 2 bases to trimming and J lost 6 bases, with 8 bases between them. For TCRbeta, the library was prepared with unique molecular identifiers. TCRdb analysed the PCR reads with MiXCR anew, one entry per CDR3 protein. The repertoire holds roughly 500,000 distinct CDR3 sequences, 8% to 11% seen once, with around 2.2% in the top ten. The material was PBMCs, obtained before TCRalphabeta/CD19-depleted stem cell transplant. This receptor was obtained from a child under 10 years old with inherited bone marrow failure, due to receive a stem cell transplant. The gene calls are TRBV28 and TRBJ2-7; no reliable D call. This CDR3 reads CASSLALSEQYF. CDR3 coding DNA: TGTGCCAGCAGTTTAGCTTTGTCCGAGCAGTACTTC.